This TCR beta chain emerged from a study of T cell changes during pregnancy in multiple sclerosis. Deletions cut 3 bases from V and 4 bases from J, with 5 bases between. Germline assignment: CDR1 LNHNV and CDR2 YYDKDF (reference sequence). This CDR3 spans 12 amino acids. Produced via immunoSEQ multiplex PCR; TCRdb's table is partial and in-frame only. The sample lists roughly 26,000 clones, about 88% occurring once. The source of this sequence is a female donor with multiple sclerosis, enrolled in a pregnancy study. The chain uses TRBV15 and TRBJ2-3, with D uncertain. The sequencing used CD8+ T cells from peripheral blood mononuclear cells, collected in the second trimester of pregnancy. CDR3 protein: CATSSPADTQYF. CDR3 nucleotides: TGTGCCACCAGCAGTCCGGCAGATACGCAGTATTTT.